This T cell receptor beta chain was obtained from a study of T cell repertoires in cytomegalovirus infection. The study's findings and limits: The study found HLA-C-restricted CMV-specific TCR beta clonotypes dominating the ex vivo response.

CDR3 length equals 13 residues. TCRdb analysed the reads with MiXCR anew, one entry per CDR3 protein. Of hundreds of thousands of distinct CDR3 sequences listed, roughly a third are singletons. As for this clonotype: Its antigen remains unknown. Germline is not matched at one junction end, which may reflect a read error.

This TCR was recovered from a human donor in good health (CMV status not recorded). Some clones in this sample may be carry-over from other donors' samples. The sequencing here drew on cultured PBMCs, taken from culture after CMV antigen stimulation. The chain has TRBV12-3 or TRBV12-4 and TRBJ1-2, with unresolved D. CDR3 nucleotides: TGTGCCAACAGTTTAACCCGGCACTATGGCTACACCTTC. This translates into CANSLTRHYGYTF.